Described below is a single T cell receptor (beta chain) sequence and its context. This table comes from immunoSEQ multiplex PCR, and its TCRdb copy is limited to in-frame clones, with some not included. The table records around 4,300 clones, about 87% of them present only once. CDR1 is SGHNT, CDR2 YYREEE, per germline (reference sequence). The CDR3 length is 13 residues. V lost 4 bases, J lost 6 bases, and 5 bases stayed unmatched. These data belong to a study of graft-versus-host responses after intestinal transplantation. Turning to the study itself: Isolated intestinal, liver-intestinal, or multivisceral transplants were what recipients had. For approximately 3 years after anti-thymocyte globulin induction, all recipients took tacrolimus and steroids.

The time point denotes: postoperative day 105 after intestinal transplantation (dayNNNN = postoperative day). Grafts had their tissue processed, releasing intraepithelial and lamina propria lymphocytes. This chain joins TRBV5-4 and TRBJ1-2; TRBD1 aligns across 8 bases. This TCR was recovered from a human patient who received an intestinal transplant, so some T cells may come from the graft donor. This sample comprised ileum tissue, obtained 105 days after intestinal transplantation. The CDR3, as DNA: TGTGCCAGCAGCGTGACAGGGGCGGATGGCTACACCTTC. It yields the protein CASSVTGADGYTF.